These T cell receptor beta chains were read from a single sample in a study of regulatory T cells in long-lasting Graves disease. TCRdb independently ran MiXCR on the multiplex PCR reads; one entry per CDR3 protein. Altogether around 250,000 distinct CDR3 sequences are present, 20% being singletons, with the ten largest covering over 11%. This material consisted of peripheral blood mononuclear cells (PBMCs), taken at new diagnosis, from a patient treated with antithyroid drugs. The receptors originated from a female donor with Graves disease. Each CDR3 is given with its conserved first and last residue. A D gene is named only where the DNA matches it firmly. Size is stated for part of the rows, as once, few or many counts, or as a class when the clone is expanded.

- once TRBJ2-3 TRBV7-3 TGTGCCAGCAGCCCCCCCCCCAGAGTAGCGGCTGCCACAGATACGCAGTATTTT CASSPPPRVAAATDTQYF
- many TRBJ2-3 TRBV30 TGTGCCTGGAGTGTACGTGGCAAAGATACGCAGTATTTT CAWSVRGKDTQYF
- few TRBJ1-3 TRBV5-5 TGCGCCAGCAGCTTGGGGCGGGCAGGAAACACCATATATTTT CASSLGRAGNTIYF
TRBD1 many TRBJ2-7 TRBV10-3 TGTGCCATTCACCGGGACAGGGGATACGAGCAGTACTTC CAIHRDRGYEQYF
- many TRBJ2-5 TRBV7-2 TGTGCCAGCAGCTTGACAAAAGAGACCCAGTACTTC CASSLTKETQYF
- many TRBJ1-4 TRBV7-2 TGTGCCAGCAGACCAGCCTTGGGTAATGAAAAACTGTTTTTT CASRPALGNEKLFF
TRBD2 - TRBJ2-1 TRBV20-1 TGCAGTGTTTTACCGGGACTAGTAGTGGGCAATGAGCAGTTCTTC CSVLPGLVVGNEQFF
- many TRBJ2-1 TRBV7-6 TGTGCCAGCAGCTTAGAGGGGAGACTAGAGACCTACAATGAGCAGTTCTTC CASSLEGRLETYNEQFF
- many TRBJ2-2 TRBV7-2 TGTGCCAGCAGCCGCGCGGCCACGAACACCGGGGAGCTGTTTTTT CASSRAATNTGELFF
- many TRBJ2-1 TRBV4-1 TGCGCCAGCAGCCGGGACACGGCTTATAATGAGCAGTTCTTC CASSRDTAYNEQFF
- many TRBJ2-3 TRBV7-2 TGTGCCAGCAGCTTATGGCAGGGCCGGGTGCAGTATTTT CASSLWQGRVQYF
TRBD2 - TRBJ2-5 TRBV3-1 TGTGCCAGCAGCCAAGATTCACTAGCGGGAGTGGAGACCCAGTACTTC CASSQDSLAGVETQYF
- many TRBJ2-2 TRBV5-1 TGCGCCAGCAGCTTGGTGGTCGGGACCAACACCGGGGAGCTGTTTTTT CASSLVVGTNTGELFF
- few TRBJ2-7 TRBV24-1 TGTGCCACCAGTGATTTGTACGAGCAGTACTTC CATSDLYEQYF
- - TRBJ2-1 TRBV29-1 TGCAGCGTAGTGAAGTGGATGCCAGACAATGAGCAGTTCTTC CSVVKWMPDNEQFF
TRBD1 few TRBJ1-1 TRBV6-1 TGTGCCAGCAATGGACAGGGGGGTCCTGAAGCTTTCTTT CASNGQGGPEAFF
- many TRBJ2-7 TRBV6-2/TRBV6-3 TGTGCCAGCAGTTACGGCCCGGACCAAAACTACGAGCAGTACTTC CASSYGPDQNYEQYF
TRBD1 many TRBJ2-1 TRBV7-2 TGTGCCAGCAGCTTGGGGGACAGGGGTAATGAGCAGTTCTTC CASSLGDRGNEQFF
TRBD2 many TRBJ2-7 TRBV3-1 TGTGCCAGCAGCCGAGGACTAGCGGTCTACGAGCAGTACTTC CASSRGLAVYEQYF
- - TRBJ2-1 TRBV7-8 TGTGCCAGCGAATCCCACCGCAATGAGCAGTTCTTC CASESHRNEQFF
- many TRBJ2-3 TRBV6-1 TGTGCCAGCAGTGAATCCGGCACAGATACGCAGTATTTT CASSESGTDTQYF
- many TRBJ2-7 TRBV7-2 TGTGCCAGCAGCTTCACCGGGGCCATATACGAGCAGTACTTC CASSFTGAIYEQYF